The subject of this entry is one TCR beta chain. These data originate in a study of blood T cell repertoires in COVID-19. Per the original methods: Nucleated cell counts were estimated from reference gene primer amplification. Sequenced by immunoSEQ multiplex PCR; TCRdb stores in-frame clones only, minus some. Clone size and the V and J calls come from that table; the DNA yielded D and trimming. The table records 200,000 or so clones, around 85% of them present only once. The sequence was obtained from a woman in her forties or fifties with acute or convalescent COVID-19. What was sequenced was peripheral blood.

The CDR3 DNA reads TGTGCCAGTAGTATCAGCCTCTCCAGGACCGGGGAGCTGTTTTTT. It yields the protein CASSISLSRTGELFF. The chain combines TRBV19 with TRBJ2-2; no clear D gene. The germline V gene encodes CDR1 LNHDA and CDR2 SQIVND (reference sequence). CDR3 length: 15 amino acids. Trimming shortened V by 3 bases and J by 5 bases, and 13 bases separated the two germline ends.